This entry describes one T cell receptor (beta chain). This clone appeared a single time. What antigen it recognizes has not been identified. The input lacks base qualities; no much larger clone sits a single base away. The immunoSEQ platform was used for deep TCRbeta sequencing. For the original study's pipeline: Only productive rearrangements were exported from the immunoSEQ Analyzer for downstream analysis. T cell phenotypes were assigned to bulk TCRbeta clonotypes by matching to single-cell RNA+TCR-seq clones sharing the same TCRbeta sequence. Tumor enrichment of a clone was calculated by dividing the clone's tumor frequency by the clone's PBMC frequency, both taken from bulk TCR sequencing. TCRs were sorted with GLIPH into specificity groups, meaning clusters of distinct TCRs that share CDR3 motifs and likely recognize common antigens. TCRdb provides this immuneACCESS table in a form limited to in-frame rearrangements. Some clones are lacking; in checked studies, under half of them reflect an unresolved V gene, and why the rest are absent is not known. V and J calls plus clone size are reproduced from that table; the DNA served to infer D and trimming. This sample gives under 40,000 clones in total; 73% of them show up just once. In total, the top ten clones hold roughly 37% of the sample.

This sample was included in a study of T cells in tumors after PD-1 blockade (dated by TCRdb to between 2018 and 2021). With regard to the full study: Patients with prior checkpoint blockade, systemic immunosuppressant use, or recent radiotherapy or other anti-cancer therapy within 4 weeks were excluded. Patients were treated with either pembrolizumab 200 mg every 3 weeks or cemiplimab 350 mg every 2 weeks. Some patients also continued taking vismodegib 150 mg daily during anti-PD-1 treatment. An average of 113,528 TCR templates (range 24,679-257,772) and around 36,000 unique clonotypes was obtained for peripheral blood samples. The study performed paired single-cell RNA and TCR sequencing on site-matched tumors from BCC or SCC patients before and after anti-PD-1 therapy. To compare clonotypes in blood versus tumor, bulk TCR sequencing was run on fewer than 11 peripheral blood samples drawn from 5 patients. RECIST version 1.1 was used to assess clinical response. Study-wide conclusions, independent of this receptor: Where the novel T cell clones came from was not determined, and possible sources could include lymphoid organs or rare unexpanded clones inside the tumor or in the tumor periphery. Roughly 41% of the TCR clonotypes from tumors also showed up in blood, and some novel exhausted tumor clones were present in pre-treatment blood, which suggests peripheral recruitment.

Sample time point, as interpreted from the label and publication: after anti-PD-1 therapy. Genomic DNA extracted from tumor biopsies or peripheral blood was used for bulk TCRbeta sequencing, with input ranging from about 616 ng to 6,500 ng. All patients had histologically proven advanced or metastatic basal or squamous cell carcinoma and were poor candidates for surgical resection. The basal cell carcinoma cohort was made up of roughly 10 patients, and bulk tumor TCR sequencing was performed for about 8 of these patients. The germline V gene provides CDR1 SNHLY and CDR2 FYNNEI. The CDR3 numbers 13 residues from cysteine through phenylalanine. Only the CDR3 DNA stays, 39 bases, in frame from base 1. V and J are truncated by 5 bases and 9 bases respectively, leaving an intervening sequence of 13 bases.

This clonotype originated in a human donor with basal cell carcinoma. Specimen: PBMCs, collected after anti-PD-1 treatment. The chain is encoded by TRBV2 joined to TRBJ1-4; a tentative D call is TRBD1 (5 bases match). The DNA is as follows: TGTGCCAGCAGTCAGGGCGCCAACCAAAAACTGTTTTTT. It translates as CASSQGANQKLFF.